These 14 T cell receptor beta chains came from one sample sequenced in a study of OX40 agonist ivuxolimab in advanced cancers. TCRdb keeps only in-frame clones here, not all; method: immunoSEQ multiplex PCR. The repertoire holds under 80,000 clones, approximately 83% seen once, with approximately 0.5% in the top ten. The sequencing used CD4+ or CD8+ T cells sorted from blood, collected in a trial of the OX40 agonist ivuxolimab. The receptors shown here come from an adult with an advanced solid tumor such as melanoma, head and neck, liver or kidney cancer.

In regard to this clone: Other DNA sequences of this sample code for an identical CDR3. Here the CDR3 DNA reads TGTGCCAGCAGCTTAGGGGGAGGCGTCGGGGGGGGCTATGGCTACACCTTC. Translated: CASSLGGGVGGGYGYTF. The chain combines TRBV13 with TRBJ1-2, with a possible D match to TRBD1 (5 bases). Looked up from germline, CDR1 is PRHDT and CDR2 is FYEKMQ (reference sequence). CDR3 length: 17 amino acids. V lost 0 bases and J 4 bases, leaving 18 bases between the germline ends.

This chain connects TRBV5-6 to TRBJ1-2; D gene ambiguous. CDR3 length equals 16 residues. V gave up 2 bases and J gave up 4 bases, with 18 bases separating them. The germline CDR1 and CDR2 sequences are SGHDT and YYEEEE. The CDR3 sequence is CASSLLVDRLGYGYTF. CDR3 in DNA: TGTGCCAGCAGCTTACTAGTGGACCGTCTCGGCTATGGCTACACCTTC. The complete variable domain, with remaining parts taken from reference TRBV5-6 and TRBJ1-2, reads DAGVTQSPTHLIKTRGQQVTLRCSPKSGHDTVSWYQQALGQGPQFIFQYYEEEERQRGNFPDRFSGHQFPNYSSELNVNALLLGDSALYLCASSLLVDRLGYGYTFGSGTRLTVV.

V is TRBV13 and J is TRBJ2-3, with 14 positions matching TRBD2. This CDR3 has 17 residues. Germline CDR1 PRHDT, CDR2 FYEKMQ (reference sequence). V was pared by 6 bases and J by 0 bases, with 5 bases of the junction left unmatched. In DNA, the CDR3 is TGTGCCAGCAGTCTCGGACTAGCGGGGGGCAGCACAGATACGCAGTATTTT. It is translated as CASSLGLAGGSTDTQYF.

V and J are TRBV18 and TRBJ2-7; TRBD1 matches 8 bases. V lost 3 bases, J lost 10 bases, and 11 bases stayed unmatched. Germline CDR1 reads KGHSH; CDR2 reads LQKENI. The CDR3 loop spans 14 amino acids. CDR3 DNA: TGTGCCAGCTCACCCGGCCCAGGGGGCCTGGAACAGTACTTC. Translated, it gives CASSPGPGGLEQYF.

This clone was observed once. The CDR3, as DNA: TGTGCCAGCAGCCAAGGGACACCAACCGGGGAGCTGTTTTTT. Its translation is CASSQGTPTGELFF. The V call is TRBV16, the J call TRBJ2-2; D is perhaps TRBD1 (6 bases). Germline V gene data show CDR1 as KGHSY and CDR2 as FQNENV. The CDR3 spans 14 residues. Trimming pared 2 bases from V and 5 bases from J, leaving 9 bases between.

The V call is TRBV7-6, the J call TRBJ2-7; possibly TRBD1 or TRBD2 for D (5 bases each). V gave up 10 bases and J gave up 6 bases, with 19 bases separating them. Germline assignment: CDR1 SGHVS and CDR2 FNYEAQ. There are 13 residues in the CDR3. The CDR3 loop is CAIGTGWGAEQYF. The CDR3 DNA reads as TGTGCCATAGGGACGGGGTGGGGAGCCGAGCAGTACTTC.

The V gene is TRBV7-2, the J gene TRBJ2-5, with 9 bases matching TRBD2. V lost 0 bases to trimming and J lost 4 bases; unmatched junction nucleotides: 6. The germline gives CDR1 SGHTA, CDR2 FQGNSA. This CDR3 has 16 amino acids. CDR3 nucleotide sequence: TGTGCCAGCAGCTTAGCGCCTAGCGGGATCCCAGAGACCCAGTACTTC. It encodes CASSLAPSGIPETQYF.

The chain carries TRBV7-9 and TRBJ1-2; D is possibly TRBD1 (6 bases). Deletions cut 5 bases from V and 4 bases from J, with 11 bases between. CDR3 length: 13 amino acids. From germline, CDR1 is SEHNR and CDR2 FQNEAQ (reference sequence). The CDR3 bases are TGTGCCAGCAGCGCGCAGGGGTTCTATGGCTACACCTTC. Its protein is CASSAQGFYGYTF.

Comments on this clone: No DNA is shown, since the ends of the CDR3 on it are uncertain; the CDR3 is the one TCRdb lists. The rearrangement joins TRBV28 to TRBJ1-5; the table's D call TRBD1 went unverified against the DNA. The CDR3 is 14 amino acids long, termini counted. Germline CDR1 reads MDHEN; CDR2 reads SYDVKM. The CDR3 sequence: CASSWGRGNQPRHF.

The chain uses TRBV7-6 and TRBJ1-2; D remains ambiguous. Germline-derived CDR1 and CDR2 are SGHVS and FNYEAQ. CDR3 length: 12 amino acids. V lost 5 bases and J lost 5, with 9 bases in between. The CDR3 DNA follows: TGTGCCAGCAGCCGTCCGGGTTATGGCTACACCTTC. Protein sequence: CASSRPGYGYTF.

This chain links TRBV6-5 with TRBJ2-7; perhaps TRBD2 as D (6 bases). This CDR3 has 15 amino acids. Trimming stripped 5 bases from V and 4 bases from J, with 18 bases between. Germline V gene sequence: CDR1 MNHEY, CDR2 SVGAGI. CDR3 region: CASSPRLTRGYEQYF. In DNA form, the CDR3 reads TGTGCCAGCAGTCCCCGTCTGACTAGGGGTTACGAGCAGTACTTC.

The chain combines TRBV7-6 with TRBJ2-2, with unresolved D. The germline V gene encodes CDR1 SGHVS and CDR2 FNYEAQ. The CDR3 length is 15 residues. The V and J ends lost 1 base and 2 bases respectively, with 8 bases between them. CDR3 in amino acids: CASSLEPENTGELFF. CDR3 coding DNA: TGTGCCAGCAGCTTAGAGCCAGAAAACACCGGGGAGCTGTTTTTT.

The chain joins TRBV11-2 to TRBJ2-5; 12 bases align to TRBD2. V shed 3 bases, J shed 2 bases, and the junction held 4 bases outside the gene matches. In germline, CDR1 is SGHAT, CDR2 FQNNGV. The CDR3 contains 16 residues. Here the CDR3 reads CASSFGTSGFQETQYF. The DNA for the CDR3 is TGTGCCAGCAGCTTCGGGACTAGCGGGTTTCAAGAGACCCAGTACTTC.

This clone was recorded once. This sample includes further DNA sequences coding for the same CDR3. V gene TRBV20-1 combines with J gene TRBJ1-3; D gene unclear. The CDR3 loop spans 11 amino acids. The ends were cut back, 2 bases at V and 7 bases at J, with 6 bases in the middle. The germline V gene has CDR1 DFQATT and CDR2 SNEGSKA (reference sequence). The CDR3 here is CSARTGNTIYF. The CDR3 DNA sequence: TGCAGTGCTAGAACGGGGAACACCATATATTTT.